The TCR beta chain under discussion was sequenced for a study of blood T cell repertoires in COVID-19. In the authors' methods: For nucleated cells, counts were estimated from reference gene primer amplification. The assay was immunoSEQ multiplex PCR, and TCRdb's table has in-frame clones only and misses some. V and J calls plus clone size are reproduced from that table; the DNA served to infer D and trimming. Among roughly 230,000 clones listed, about 86% were seen once. Germline CDR1 SGHNT, CDR2 YENEEA. The CDR3 loop spans 13 amino acids. V was clipped by 5 bases and J by 7 bases, with 9 bases between them.

This chain uses TRBV11-3 with TRBJ1-6, with D possibly matching TRBD1 (5 bases). Material: PBMCs or T cells enriched from blood (not recorded which). This clonotype originated in a middle-aged man who had recovered from COVID-19. The CDR3 DNA reads as TGTGCCAGCAGCCCTCGACAGAATTCACCCCTCCACTTT. Its protein product is CASSPRQNSPLHF.